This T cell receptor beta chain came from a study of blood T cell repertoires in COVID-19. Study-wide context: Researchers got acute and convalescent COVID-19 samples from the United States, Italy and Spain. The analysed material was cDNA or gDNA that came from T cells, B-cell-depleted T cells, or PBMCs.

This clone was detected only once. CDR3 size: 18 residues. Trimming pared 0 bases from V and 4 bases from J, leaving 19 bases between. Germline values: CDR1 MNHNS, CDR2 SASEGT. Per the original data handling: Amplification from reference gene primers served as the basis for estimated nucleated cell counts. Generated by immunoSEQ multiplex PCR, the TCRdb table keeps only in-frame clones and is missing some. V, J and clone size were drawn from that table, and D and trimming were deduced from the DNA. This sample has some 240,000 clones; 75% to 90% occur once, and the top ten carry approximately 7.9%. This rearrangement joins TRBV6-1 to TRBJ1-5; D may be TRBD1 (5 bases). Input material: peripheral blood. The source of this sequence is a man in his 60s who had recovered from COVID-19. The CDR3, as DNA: TGTGCCAGCAGTGAAGCAAGGCAGGGTTGGGTCGCAAATCAGCCCCAGCATTTT. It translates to CASSEARQGWVANQPQHF.